This T cell receptor (beta chain) emerged from a study of monozygotic twins with inflammatory bowel disease. The authors isolated total RNA from whole blood without sorting T cells. General study points: Researchers report that IBD patients shared fewer clonotypes with others than healthy twins, especially amid disease activity.

Samples each yielded cDNA through eight separate reactions. A 6-nucleotide sample barcode was carried by the UMIs, which template switching added. TCRdb reanalyzed the 5' RACE reads and collapses them to one entry per CDR3 protein, without DNA. The sample includes approximately 200,000 distinct CDR3 sequences. This CDR3 is built from 15 residues. The germline V gene has CDR1 SGHVS and CDR2 FNYEAQ. As regards this clonotype: Its antigen is not known.

Sequenced input: blood. V usage is TRBV7-6 and J usage is TRBJ1-4. The sequence came from a human donor with ulcerative colitis or Crohn's disease, or a healthy co-twin of an affected twin (not recorded which). CDR3 sequence reads: CASSPRPASNEKLFF.